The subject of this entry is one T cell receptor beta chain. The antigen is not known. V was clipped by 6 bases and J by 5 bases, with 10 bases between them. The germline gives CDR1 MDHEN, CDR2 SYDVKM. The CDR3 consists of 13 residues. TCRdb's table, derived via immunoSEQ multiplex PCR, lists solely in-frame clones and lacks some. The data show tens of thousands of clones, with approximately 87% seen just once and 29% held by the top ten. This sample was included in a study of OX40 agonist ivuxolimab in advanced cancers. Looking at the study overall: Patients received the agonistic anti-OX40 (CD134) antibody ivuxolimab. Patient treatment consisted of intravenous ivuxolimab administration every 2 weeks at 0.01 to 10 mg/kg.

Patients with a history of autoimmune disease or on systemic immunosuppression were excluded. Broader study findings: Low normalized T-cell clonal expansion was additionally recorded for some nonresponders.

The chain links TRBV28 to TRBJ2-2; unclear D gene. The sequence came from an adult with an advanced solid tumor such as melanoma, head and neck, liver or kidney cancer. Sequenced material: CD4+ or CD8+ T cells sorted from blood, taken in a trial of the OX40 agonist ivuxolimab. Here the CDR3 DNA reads TGTGCCAGCAGGCCCCTGGGGACCGGGGAGCTGTTTTTT. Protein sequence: CASRPLGTGELFF.